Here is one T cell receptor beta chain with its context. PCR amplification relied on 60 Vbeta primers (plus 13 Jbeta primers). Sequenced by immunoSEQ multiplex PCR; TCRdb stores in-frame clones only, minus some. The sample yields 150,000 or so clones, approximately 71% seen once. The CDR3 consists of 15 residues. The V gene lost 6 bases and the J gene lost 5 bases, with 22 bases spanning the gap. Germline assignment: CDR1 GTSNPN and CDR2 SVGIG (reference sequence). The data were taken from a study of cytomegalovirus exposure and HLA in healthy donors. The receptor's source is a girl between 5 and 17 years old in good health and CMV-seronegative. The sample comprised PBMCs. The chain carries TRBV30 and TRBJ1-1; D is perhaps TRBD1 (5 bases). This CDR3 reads CACPHVTGVRTEAFF. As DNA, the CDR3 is TGTGCCTGCCCCCATGTGACGGGGGTGAGGACTGAAGCTTTCTTT.